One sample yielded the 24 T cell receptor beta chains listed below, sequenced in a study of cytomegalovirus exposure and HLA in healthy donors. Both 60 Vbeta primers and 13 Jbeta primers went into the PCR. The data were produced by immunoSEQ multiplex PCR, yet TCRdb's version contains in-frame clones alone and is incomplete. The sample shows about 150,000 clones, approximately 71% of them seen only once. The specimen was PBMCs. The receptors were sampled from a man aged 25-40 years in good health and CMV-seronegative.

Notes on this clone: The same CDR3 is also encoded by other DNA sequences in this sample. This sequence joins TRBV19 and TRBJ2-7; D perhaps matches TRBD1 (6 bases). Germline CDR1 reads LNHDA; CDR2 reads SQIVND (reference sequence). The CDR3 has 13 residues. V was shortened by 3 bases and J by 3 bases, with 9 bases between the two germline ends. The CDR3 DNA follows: TGTGCCAGTAGTATTCAAGGGGGCTACGAGCAGTACTTC. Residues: CASSIQGGYEQYF.

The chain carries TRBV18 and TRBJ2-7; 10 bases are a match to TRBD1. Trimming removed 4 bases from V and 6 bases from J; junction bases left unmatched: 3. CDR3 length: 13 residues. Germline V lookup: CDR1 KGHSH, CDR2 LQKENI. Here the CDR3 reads CASSRQGAREQYF. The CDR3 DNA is TGTGCCAGCTCACGACAGGGGGCGCGCGAGCAGTACTTC. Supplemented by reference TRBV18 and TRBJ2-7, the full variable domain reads NAGVMQNPRHLVRRRGQEARLRCSPMKGHSHVYWYRQLPEEGLKFMVYLQKENIIDESGMPKERFSAEFPKEGPSILRIQQVVRGDSAAYFCASSRQGAREQYFGPGTRLTVT.

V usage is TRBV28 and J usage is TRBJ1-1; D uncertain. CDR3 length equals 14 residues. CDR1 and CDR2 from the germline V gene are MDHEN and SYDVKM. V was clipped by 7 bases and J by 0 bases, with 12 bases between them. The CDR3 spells CASTLWRVNTEAFF. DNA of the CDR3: TGTGCCAGCACCCTGTGGCGGGTGAACACTGAAGCTTTCTTT.

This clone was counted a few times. CDR3 DNA sequence: TGCGCCAGCAGTGGAGGACTAGACTTGACCGGGGAGCTGTTTTTT. Its protein product is CASSGGLDLTGELFF. The rearrangement joins TRBV5-1 to TRBJ2-2; 7 positions agree with TRBD2. This CDR3 is 15 amino acids long. V was pared by 5 bases and J by 5 bases, with 9 bases of the junction left unmatched. Germline CDR1 reads SGHRS; CDR2 reads YFSETQ.

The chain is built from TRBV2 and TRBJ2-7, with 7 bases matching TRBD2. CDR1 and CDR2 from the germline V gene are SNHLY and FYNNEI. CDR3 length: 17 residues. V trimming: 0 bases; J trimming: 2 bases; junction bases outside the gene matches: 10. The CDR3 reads CASSEARGSGLTYEQYF. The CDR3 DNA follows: TGTGCCAGCAGTGAAGCGCGGGGGAGCGGGTTAACCTACGAGCAGTACTTC.

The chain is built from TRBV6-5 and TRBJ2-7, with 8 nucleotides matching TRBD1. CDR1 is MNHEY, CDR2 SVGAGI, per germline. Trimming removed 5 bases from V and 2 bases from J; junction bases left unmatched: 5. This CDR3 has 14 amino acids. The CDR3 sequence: CASSPRTGPYEQYF. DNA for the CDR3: TGTGCCAGCAGTCCCCGGACAGGGCCCTACGAGCAGTACTTC.

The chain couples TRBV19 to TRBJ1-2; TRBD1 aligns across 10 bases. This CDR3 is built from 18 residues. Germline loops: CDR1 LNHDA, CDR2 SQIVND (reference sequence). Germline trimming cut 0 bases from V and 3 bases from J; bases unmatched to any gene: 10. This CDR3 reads CASSIEGTGTGDDYGYTF. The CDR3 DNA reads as TGTGCCAGTAGTATAGAGGGGACCGGGACAGGGGACGACTATGGCTACACCTTC.

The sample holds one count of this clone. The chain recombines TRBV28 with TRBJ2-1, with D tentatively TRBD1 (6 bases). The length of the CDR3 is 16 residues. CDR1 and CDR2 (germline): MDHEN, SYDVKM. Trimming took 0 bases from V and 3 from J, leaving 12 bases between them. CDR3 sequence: CASSLWRQGFYNEQFF. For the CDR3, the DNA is TGTGCCAGCAGTTTATGGCGGCAGGGGTTCTACAATGAGCAGTTCTTC.

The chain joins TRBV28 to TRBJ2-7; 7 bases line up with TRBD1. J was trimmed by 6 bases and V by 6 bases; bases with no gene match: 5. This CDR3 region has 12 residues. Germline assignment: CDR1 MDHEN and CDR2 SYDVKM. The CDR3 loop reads CASRTTGAEQYF. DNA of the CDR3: TGTGCCAGCAGAACAACAGGGGCCGAGCAGTACTTC. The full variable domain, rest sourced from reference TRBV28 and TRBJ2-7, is DVKVTQSSRYLVKRTGEKVFLECVQDMDHENMFWYRQDPGLGLRLIYFSYDVKMKEKGDIPEGYSVSREKKERFSLILESASTNQTSMYLCASRTTGAEQYFGPGTRLTVT.

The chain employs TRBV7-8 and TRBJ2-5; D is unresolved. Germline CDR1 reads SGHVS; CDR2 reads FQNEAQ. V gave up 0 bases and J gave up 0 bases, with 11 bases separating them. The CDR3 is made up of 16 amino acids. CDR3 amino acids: CASSLAVMQNQETQYF. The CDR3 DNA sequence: TGTGCCAGCAGCTTAGCGGTTATGCAGAACCAAGAGACCCAGTACTTC.

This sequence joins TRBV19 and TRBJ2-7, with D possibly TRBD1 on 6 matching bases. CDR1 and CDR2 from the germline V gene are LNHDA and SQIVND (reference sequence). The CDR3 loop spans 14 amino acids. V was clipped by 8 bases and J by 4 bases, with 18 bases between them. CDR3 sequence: CASGGLATVYEQYF. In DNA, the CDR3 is TGTGCCAGTGGGGGCCTCGCGACAGTGTACGAGCAGTACTTC.

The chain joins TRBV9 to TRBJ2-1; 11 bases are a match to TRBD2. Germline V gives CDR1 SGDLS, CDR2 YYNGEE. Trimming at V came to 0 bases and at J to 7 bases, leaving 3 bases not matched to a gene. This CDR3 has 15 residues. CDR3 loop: CASSVVAGGRNEQFF. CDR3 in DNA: TGTGCCAGCAGCGTAGTAGCGGGAGGGAGAAATGAGCAGTTCTTC.

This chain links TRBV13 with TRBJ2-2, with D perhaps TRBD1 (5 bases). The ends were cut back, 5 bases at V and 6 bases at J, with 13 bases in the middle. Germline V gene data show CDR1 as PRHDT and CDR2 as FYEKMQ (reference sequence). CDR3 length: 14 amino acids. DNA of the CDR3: TGTGCCAGCAGCGGACCCAGGGTACCCGGGGAGCTGTTTTTT. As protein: CASSGPRVPGELFF.

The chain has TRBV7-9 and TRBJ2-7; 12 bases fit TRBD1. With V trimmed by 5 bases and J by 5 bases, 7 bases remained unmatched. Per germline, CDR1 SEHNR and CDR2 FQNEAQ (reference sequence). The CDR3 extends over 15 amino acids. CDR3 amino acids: CASSNPGQGANEQYF. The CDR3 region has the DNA TGTGCCAGCAGCAACCCGGGACAGGGGGCGAACGAGCAGTACTTC.

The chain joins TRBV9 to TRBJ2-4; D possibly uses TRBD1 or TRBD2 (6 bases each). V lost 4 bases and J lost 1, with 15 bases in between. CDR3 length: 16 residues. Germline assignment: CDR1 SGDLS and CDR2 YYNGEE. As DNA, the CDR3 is TGTGCCAGCAGCCTAGGGGGGCCCCCCGCCAAAAACATTCAGTACTTC. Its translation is CASSLGGPPAKNIQYF.

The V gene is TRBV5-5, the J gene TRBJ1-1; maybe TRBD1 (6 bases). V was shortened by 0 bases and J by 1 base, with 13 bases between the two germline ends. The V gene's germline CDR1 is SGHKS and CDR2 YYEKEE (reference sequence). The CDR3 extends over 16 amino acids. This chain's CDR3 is CASSLVGQGTNTEAFF. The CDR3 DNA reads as TGTGCCAGCAGCTTGGTGGGGCAGGGGACGAACACTGAAGCTTTCTTT.

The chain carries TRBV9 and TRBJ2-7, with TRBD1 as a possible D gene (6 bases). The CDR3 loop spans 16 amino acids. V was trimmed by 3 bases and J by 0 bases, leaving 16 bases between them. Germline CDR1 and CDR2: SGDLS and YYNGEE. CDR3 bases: TGTGCCAGCAGCGCGGGACACCGGGCGCACTCCTACGAGCAGTACTTC. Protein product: CASSAGHRAHSYEQYF.

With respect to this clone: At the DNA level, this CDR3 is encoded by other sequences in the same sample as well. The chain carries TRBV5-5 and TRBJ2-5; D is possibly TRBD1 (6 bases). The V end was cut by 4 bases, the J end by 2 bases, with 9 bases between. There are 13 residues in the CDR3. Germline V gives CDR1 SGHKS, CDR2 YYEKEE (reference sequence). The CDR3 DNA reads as TGTGCCAGCAGCCCGGACAGTCAAGAGACCCAGTACTTC. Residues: CASSPDSQETQYF.

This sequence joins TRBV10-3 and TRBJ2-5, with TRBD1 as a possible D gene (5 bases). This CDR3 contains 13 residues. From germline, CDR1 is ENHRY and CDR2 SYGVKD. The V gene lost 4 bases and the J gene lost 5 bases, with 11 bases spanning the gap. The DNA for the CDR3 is TGTGCCATCAGTGGGCAGGGATCTGAGACCCAGTACTTC. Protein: CAISGQGSETQYF.

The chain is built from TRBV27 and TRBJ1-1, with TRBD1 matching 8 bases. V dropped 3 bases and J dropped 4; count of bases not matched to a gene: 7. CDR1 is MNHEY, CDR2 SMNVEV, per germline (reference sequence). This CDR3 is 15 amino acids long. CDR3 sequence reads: CASSLRDRQSTEAFF. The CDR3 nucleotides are TGTGCCAGCAGTTTGAGGGACAGGCAAAGCACTGAAGCTTTCTTT.

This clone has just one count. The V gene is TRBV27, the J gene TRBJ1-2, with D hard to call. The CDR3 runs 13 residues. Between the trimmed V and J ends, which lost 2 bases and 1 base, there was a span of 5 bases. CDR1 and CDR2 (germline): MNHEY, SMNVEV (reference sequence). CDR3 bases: TGTGCCAGCAGTTTACGGGTTAACTATGGCTACACCTTC. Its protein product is CASSLRVNYGYTF.

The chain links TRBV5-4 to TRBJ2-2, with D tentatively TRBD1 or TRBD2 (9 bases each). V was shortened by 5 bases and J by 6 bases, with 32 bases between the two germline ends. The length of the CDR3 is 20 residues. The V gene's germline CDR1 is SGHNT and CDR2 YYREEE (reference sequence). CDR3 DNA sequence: TGTGCCAGCAGACCCGGACAGGGGTTATTGGTAGCGGGAGATTCCGGGGAGCTGTTTTTT. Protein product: CASRPGQGLLVAGDSGELFF.

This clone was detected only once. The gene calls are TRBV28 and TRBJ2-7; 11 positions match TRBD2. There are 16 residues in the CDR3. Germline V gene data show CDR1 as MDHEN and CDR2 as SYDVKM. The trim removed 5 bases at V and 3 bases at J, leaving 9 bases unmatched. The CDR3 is CASSLKGLAARYEQYF. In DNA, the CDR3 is TGTGCCAGCAGTCTCAAGGGACTAGCGGCCCGCTACGAGCAGTACTTC.

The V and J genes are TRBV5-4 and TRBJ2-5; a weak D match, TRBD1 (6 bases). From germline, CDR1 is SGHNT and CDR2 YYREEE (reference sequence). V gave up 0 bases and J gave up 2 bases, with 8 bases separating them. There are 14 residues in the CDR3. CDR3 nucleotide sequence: TGTGCCAGCAGCTTGGAGGGGGAGCAAGAGACCCAGTACTTC. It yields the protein CASSLEGEQETQYF.